The 10 T cell receptor beta chains below come from one sample, sequenced in a study of T cells in Graves' hyperthyroidism and ophthalmopathy. Regions amplified from RNA transcripts were the TCR beta CDR3 regions. A set of HTBI primers served as the primers for a first-round RT-PCR of the TCR CDR3. TCRdb ran MiXCR on the multiplex PCR reads and lists one entry per CDR3 protein. The sample consists of over 500,000 distinct CDR3 sequences, roughly 16% of them appearing once. Input material: blood. All receptors derive from a woman aged 30 to 39 with Graves' ophthalmopathy.

This rearrangement joins TRBV19 to TRBJ1-1, with TRBD1 as a possible D gene (6 bases). Per germline, CDR1 LNHDA and CDR2 SQIVND (reference sequence). This CDR3 has 13 amino acids. Trimming removed 3 bases from V and 5 bases from J, with 10 bases in between. CDR3 nucleotide sequence: TGTGCCAGTAGTATGGCAAGGGGGACTGAAGCTTTCTTT. Translation gives CASSMARGTEAFF.

The sample holds many counts of this clonotype. The J gene is TRBJ2-2, the V gene TRBV18; no clear D. The CDR3 is 16 amino acids. Germline loops: CDR1 KGHSH, CDR2 LQKENI. The V end was cut by 0 bases, the J end by 1 base, with 9 bases between. The CDR3 DNA follows: TGTGCCAGCTCACCACCGAACAGCTTGAACACCGGGGAGCTGTTTTTT. Encoded protein: CASSPPNSLNTGELFF.

This clonotype was counted many times. The chain employs TRBV20-1 and TRBJ2-7; weak D call: TRBD2 (7 bases). Trimming pared 5 bases from V and 3 bases from J, leaving 20 bases between. The CDR3 has 15 residues. Per germline, CDR1 DFQATT and CDR2 SNEGSKA (reference sequence). The CDR3 DNA sequence: TGCAGTGCTCTAAAGGGGGGGACAACCCTCTACGAGCAGTACTTC. This translates into CSALKGGTTLYEQYF.

The rearrangement joins TRBV6-4 to TRBJ2-3; D unresolved. V was trimmed by 5 bases and J by 2 bases, leaving 17 bases between them. CDR3 length: 16 residues. Germline V gives CDR1 MRHNA, CDR2 SNTAGT. The CDR3 spells CASSPGEWAHTDTQYF. Here the CDR3 DNA reads TGTGCCAGCAGTCCCGGAGAGTGGGCTCACACAGATACGCAGTATTTT.

This clonotype was seen many times. The chain recombines TRBV7-2 with TRBJ1-1, with a possible D match to TRBD1 (5 bases). This CDR3 region has 14 residues. The germline V and J ends were trimmed by 3 bases and 1 base, with 9 bases remaining between them. Per germline, CDR1 SGHTA and CDR2 FQGNSA. Here the CDR3 reads CASSFGAANTEAFF. The CDR3 nucleotides are TGTGCCAGCAGCTTCGGGGCGGCGAACACTGAAGCTTTCTTT.

A note on this clonotype: A much larger clone lies one base from this, so it may be a read error. The genes are TRBV28 and TRBJ1-1; TRBD1 matches 9 bases. With V trimmed by 11 bases and J by 2 bases, 12 bases remained unmatched. The CDR3 spans 15 residues. Per the germline V gene, CDR1 is MDHEN and CDR2 is SYDVKM. CDR3 sequence: CAGYTGGASNTEAFF. In DNA, the CDR3 is TGTGCCGGCTACACAGGGGGCGCGAGTAACACTGAAGCTTTCTTT.

Of note for this clonotype: Since a much larger clone is just one base distant, this may be a read error. The chain combines TRBV20-1 with TRBJ1-1, with D unresolved. The CDR3 extends over 13 amino acids. Germline V lookup: CDR1 DFQATT, CDR2 SNEGSKA (reference sequence). Between the trimmed V and J ends, which lost 1 base and 3 bases, there was a span of 9 bases. The CDR3 is CSARGNGDTEAFF. In DNA, the CDR3 is TGCAGTGCTAGAGGGAACGGGGACACTGAAGCTTTCTTT.

This chain uses TRBV27 with TRBJ2-5; TRBD2 matches at 10 bases. CDR1 and CDR2 from the germline V gene are MNHEY and SMNVEV (reference sequence). There are 16 residues in the CDR3. Unmatched junction bases numbered 13, after V lost 5 bases and J lost 7 bases. CDR3 in amino acids: CASSPWTSGPFGTQYF. CDR3 nucleotide sequence: TGTGCCAGCAGTCCCTGGACTAGCGGCCCCTTCGGGACCCAGTACTTC.

The table lists this clonotype with many counts. V gene TRBV5-1 combines with J gene TRBJ1-3; D possibly corresponds to TRBD1 (5 bases). CDR1 and CDR2 (germline): SGHRS, YFSETQ. V was pared by 3 bases and J by 2 bases, with 12 bases between. CDR3 length: 15 amino acids. CDR3 sequence reads: CASSSGSAAGNTIYF. CDR3 bases: TGCGCCAGCAGCTCAGGGAGTGCTGCTGGAAACACCATATATTTT.

The V and J genes are TRBV19 and TRBJ2-6; 7 bases align to TRBD1. J lost 2 bases, V lost 8 bases, and 6 bases had no gene match. The CDR3 is 15 amino acids. CDR1 is LNHDA, CDR2 SQIVND, per germline (reference sequence). Here the CDR3 DNA reads TGTGCCAGTGTGACAGGGACCCCTGGGGCCAACGTCCTGACTTTC. Protein product: CASVTGTPGANVLTF.